The clone carrying this T cell receptor beta chain has ten or more counts. Its antigen is undetermined. A process of 5'RACE template switching, which added a universal primer site and UMIs, was used to make TCR cDNA. Each CDR3 protein gets one entry after TCRdb re-called the 5' RACE reads with MiXCR. The table includes around 550,000 distinct CDR3 sequences, over 15% detected once. The entry originates in a study of T cells after yellow fever vaccination. V was trimmed by 10 bases and J by 6 bases, leaving 18 bases between them. The CDR3 is made up of 14 amino acids. Study-level points and caveats: The booster saw the reappearance of most primary-vaccination clones (about 95% CD4, about 90% CD8).

The chain is built from TRBV12-3 or TRBV12-4 and TRBJ1-4; D possibly corresponds to TRBD1 (5 bases). The origin of this receptor is a man younger than 40 who received the YFV17D yellow fever vaccine. The sequencing used PBMCs, collected 15 days after the yellow fever booster vaccination. This CDR3 is CATRKVGGYEKLFF. The CDR3 DNA reads as TGTGCCACCAGGAAGGTCGGGGGTTATGAAAAACTGTTTTTT.